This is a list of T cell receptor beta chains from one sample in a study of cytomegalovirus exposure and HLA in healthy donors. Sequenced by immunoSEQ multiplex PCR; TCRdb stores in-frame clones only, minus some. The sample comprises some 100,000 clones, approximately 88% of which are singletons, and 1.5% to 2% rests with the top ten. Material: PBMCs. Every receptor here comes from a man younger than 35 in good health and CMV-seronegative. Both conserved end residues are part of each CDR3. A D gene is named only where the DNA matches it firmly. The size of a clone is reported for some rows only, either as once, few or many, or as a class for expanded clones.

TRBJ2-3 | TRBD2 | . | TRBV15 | CATSRDPRGSGMSADTQYF | TGTGCCACCAGCAGAGATCCTCGGGGGAGCGGGATGAGTGCAGATACGCAGTATTTT
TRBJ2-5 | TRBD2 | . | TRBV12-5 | CASGLYLGLAGGPNQETQYF | TGTGCTAGTGGTTTGTACCTCGGACTAGCGGGAGGGCCAAACCAAGAGACCCAGTACTTC
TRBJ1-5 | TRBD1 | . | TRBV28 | CATYQQGARGQPQHF | TGTGCCACCTACCAGCAGGGGGCGCGTGGTCAGCCCCAGCATTTT
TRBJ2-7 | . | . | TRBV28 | CASHELGSYEQYF | TGTGCCAGCCACGAGCTCGGCTCCTACGAGCAGTACTTC
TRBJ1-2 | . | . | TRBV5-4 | CASSPGRGRDGYTF | TGTGCCAGCAGCCCTGGTCGAGGGAGGGATGGCTACACCTTC
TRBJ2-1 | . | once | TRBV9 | CASRPTDNEQFF | TGTGCCAGCAGGCCAACAGACAATGAGCAGTTCTTC
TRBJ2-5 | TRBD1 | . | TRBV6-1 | CASSMLRGRETQYF | TGTGCCAGCAGTATGCTAAGGGGGCGCGAGACCCAGTACTTC
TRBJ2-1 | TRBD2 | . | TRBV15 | CATSRLRDATSGGEQFF | TGTGCCACCAGCAGACTCCGGGACGCCACCTCGGGGGGTGAGCAGTTCTTC
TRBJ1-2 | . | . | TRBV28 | CASQFPGDLANYGYTF | TGTGCCAGCCAATTCCCGGGGGACCTAGCTAACTATGGCTACACCTTC
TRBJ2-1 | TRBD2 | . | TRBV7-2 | CASSSQGATSGKQFF | TGTGCCAGCAGCTCACAGGGCGCCACTAGCGGGAAGCAGTTCTTC
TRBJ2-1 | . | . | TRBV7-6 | CASSLARGPYNEQFF | TGTGCCAGCAGCTTAGCGCGGGGGCCCTACAATGAGCAGTTCTTC
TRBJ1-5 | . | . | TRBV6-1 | CASSSYDSSNQPQHF | TGTGCCAGCAGTTCCTACGACAGCTCCAATCAGCCCCAGCATTTT
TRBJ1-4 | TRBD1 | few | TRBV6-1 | CASSGELTGGAIGEKLFF | TGTGCCAGCAGTGGAGAACTCACAGGGGGGGCTATTGGCGAAAAACTGTTTTTT
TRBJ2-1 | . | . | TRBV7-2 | CASSLDGTSYNEQFF | TGTGCCAGCAGCTTAGACGGGACATCCTACAATGAGCAGTTCTTC
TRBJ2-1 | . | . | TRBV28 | CASSSGNPSEQFF | TGTGCCAGCAGTTCAGGAAACCCCAGTGAGCAGTTCTTC
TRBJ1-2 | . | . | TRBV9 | CASSVAGVLGYTF | TGTGCCAGCAGCGTGGCGGGGGTCCTCGGCTACACCTTC
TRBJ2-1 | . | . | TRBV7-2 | CASSLFPTSNEQFF | TGTGCCAGCAGCTTATTCCCCACTAGCAATGAGCAGTTCTTC
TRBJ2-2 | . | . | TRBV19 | CASSMASVDAGELFF | TGTGCCAGTAGTATGGCTAGTGTCGACGCCGGGGAGCTGTTTTTT
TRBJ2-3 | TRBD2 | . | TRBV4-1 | CASSLPPQRESGDTQYF | TGCGCCAGCAGCCTCCCACCCCAGCGGGAGAGCGGAGATACGCAGTATTTT
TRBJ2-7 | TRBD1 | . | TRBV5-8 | CASSPDRENTYEQYF | TGTGCCAGCAGTCCGGACAGGGAAAACACCTACGAGCAGTACTTC
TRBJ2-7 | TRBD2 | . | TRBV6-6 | CASSYSRLAARCEQYF | TGTGCCAGCAGTTACTCGCGACTAGCGGCACGGTGCGAGCAGTACTTC
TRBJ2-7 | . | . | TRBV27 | CASSLSRSYEQYF | TGTGCCAGCAGTTTAAGCCGCTCCTACGAGCAGTACTTC
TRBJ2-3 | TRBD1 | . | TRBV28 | CASSLDRGTDTQYF | TGTGCCAGCAGTTTGGACAGGGGAACAGATACGCAGTATTTT
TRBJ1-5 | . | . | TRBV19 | CASSRQKGAGVYSNQPQHF | TGTGCCAGTAGCAGACAAAAGGGAGCCGGAGTTTATAGCAATCAGCCCCAGCATTTT
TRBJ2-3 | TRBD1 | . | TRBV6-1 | CASSGGDRGIWTDTQYF | TGTGCCAGCAGTGGGGGGGACAGGGGAATTTGGACAGATACGCAGTATTTT
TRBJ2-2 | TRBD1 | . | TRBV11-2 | CASSIGQGIYPGAGELFF | TGTGCCAGCAGCATCGGACAGGGAATTTATCCGGGAGCCGGGGAGCTGTTTTTT
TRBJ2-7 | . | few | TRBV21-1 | CASSKRSGRLYEQYF | TGTGCCAGCAGCAAAAGGAGCGGGAGGCTCTACGAGCAGTACTTC
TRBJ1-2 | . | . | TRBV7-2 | CASSVHSQVTYNYGYTF | TGTGCCAGCAGCGTTCATTCCCAGGTTACCTATAACTATGGCTACACCTTC
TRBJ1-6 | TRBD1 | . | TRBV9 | CASSVGGRGNSPLHF | TGTGCCAGCAGCGTAGGGGGCAGGGGGAATTCACCCCTCCACTTT
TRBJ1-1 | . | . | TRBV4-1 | CASSQGNAGAEAFF | TGCGCCAGCAGCCAAGGAAATGCCGGAGCTGAAGCTTTCTTT
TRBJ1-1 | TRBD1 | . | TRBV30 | CAWSPRDRGAFF | TGTGCCTGGAGTCCGAGGGACAGGGGAGCTTTCTTT
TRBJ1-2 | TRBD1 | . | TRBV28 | CASSLQVGQGHYGYTF | TGTGCCAGCAGTCTACAAGTTGGACAGGGACACTATGGCTACACCTTC
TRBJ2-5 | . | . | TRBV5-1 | CASSLVGGQETQYF | TGCGCCAGCAGCTTGGTGGGGGGCCAAGAGACCCAGTACTTC
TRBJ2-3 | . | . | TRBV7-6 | CASSLNGGTDTQYF | TGTGCCAGCAGCTTAAACGGAGGCACAGATACGCAGTATTTT
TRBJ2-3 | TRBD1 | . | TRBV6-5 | CASSRGGAFDTQYF | TGTGCCAGCAGCCGAGGGGGCGCCTTCGATACGCAGTATTTT
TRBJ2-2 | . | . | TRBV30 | CAWRLRGDTGELFF | TGTGCCTGGAGACTACGTGGCGACACCGGGGAGCTGTTTTTT
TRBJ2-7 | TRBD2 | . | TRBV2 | CASAWIAGAYEQYF | TGTGCCAGCGCGTGGATAGCGGGTGCCTACGAGCAGTACTTC
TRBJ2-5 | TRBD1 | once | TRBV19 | CASSVDREETQYF | TGTGCCAGTAGTGTCGACAGGGAGGAGACCCAGTACTTC
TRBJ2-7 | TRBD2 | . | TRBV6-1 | CASSEWGGRSYEQYF | TGTGCCAGCAGTGAATGGGGGGGGAGATCCTACGAGCAGTACTTC
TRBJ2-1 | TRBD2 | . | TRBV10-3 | CAIASSGRAVEQFF | TGTGCCATCGCGAGCAGCGGGAGGGCGGTAGAGCAGTTCTTC
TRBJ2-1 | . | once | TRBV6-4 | CASSSTDGVYNEQFF | TGTGCCAGCAGTTCGACAGATGGAGTATACAATGAGCAGTTCTTC
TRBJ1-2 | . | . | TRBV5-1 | CASSRDSFYGYTF | TGCGCCAGCAGCCGTGACAGTTTTTATGGCTACACCTTC
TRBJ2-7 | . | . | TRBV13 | CASSSIGLPPYEQYF | TGTGCCAGCAGCTCAATCGGACTCCCTCCCTACGAGCAGTACTTC
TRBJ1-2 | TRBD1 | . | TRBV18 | CASSPQIEQGYGGYTF | TGTGCCAGCTCACCACAAATCGAACAGGGGTACGGAGGCTACACCTTC
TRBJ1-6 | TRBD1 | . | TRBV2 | CANDRGGSPLHF | TGTGCCAACGACAGGGGGGGATCACCCCTCCACTTT
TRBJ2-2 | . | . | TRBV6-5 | CASTGPTGELFF | TGTGCCAGCACAGGCCCGACCGGGGAGCTGTTTTTT
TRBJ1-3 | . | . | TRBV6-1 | CASSGFRDLGNTIYF | TGTGCCAGCAGTGGATTCAGGGATCTCGGAAACACCATATATTTT
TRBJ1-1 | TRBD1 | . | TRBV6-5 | CASSYQGDVNEAFF | TGTGCCAGCAGTTACCAGGGGGACGTAAATGAAGCTTTCTTT
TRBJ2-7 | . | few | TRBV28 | CASSQTYEQYF | TGTGCCAGCAGTCAGACCTACGAGCAGTACTTC